The 18 T cell receptor beta chains below come from one sample, sequenced in a study of T cell repertoires in cytomegalovirus infection. TCRdb fed the reads into MiXCR, producing one record per CDR3 protein. The data show about 63,000 distinct CDR3 sequences, over 20% seen once. These TCRs are of unknown antigen specificity. The source was CD8+ T cells from cultured PBMCs, collected from culture after CMV antigen stimulation. The receptor set was obtained from a human donor in good health (CMV status not recorded). Some clones in this sample may be carry-over from other donors' samples.

This clonotype ranks as hyperexpanded (1% or more). This chain connects TRBV5-4 to TRBJ2-7, with 9 bases matching TRBD2. Trimming cost V 9 bases and J 5 bases; bases outside gene matches: 12. CDR3 size: 14 residues. The germline V gene encodes CDR1 SGHNT and CDR2 YYREEE (reference sequence). The CDR3 loop reads CATTLGLAGDEQYF. For the CDR3, the DNA is TGTGCCACCACTCTGGGACTAGCAGGCGACGAGCAGTACTTC. Filled out from reference TRBV5-4 and TRBJ2-7, the complete variable domain reads ETGVTQSPTHLIKTRGQQVTLRCSSQSGHNTVSWYQQALGQGPQFIFQYYREEENGRGNFPPRFSGLQFPNYSSELNVNALELDDSALYLCATTLGLAGDEQYFGPGTRLTVT.

The chain is built from TRBV2 and TRBJ1-2; 11 nucleotides agree with TRBD1. This CDR3 is built from 15 residues. J lost 2 bases, V lost 11 bases, and 10 bases had no gene match. The V gene's germline CDR1 is SNHLY and CDR2 FYNNEI. This CDR3 is CAGGPRTGGNYGYTF. As DNA, the CDR3 is TGTGCCGGAGGCCCCCGGACAGGGGGCAACTATGGCTACACCTTC.

There are many counts of this clonotype. The chain joins TRBV12-3 or TRBV12-4 to TRBJ2-3; D gene unclear. The CDR3 loop spans 14 amino acids. V was cut by 5 bases and J by 2 bases, with 11 bases left in between. CDR3 in DNA: TGTGCCAGCAGTCGTATAGGGAACACAGATACGCAGTATTTT. Protein: CASSRIGNTDTQYF.

This clonotype appeared a few times. V usage is TRBV7-2 and J usage is TRBJ2-5, with TRBD2 matching over 10 bases. The CDR3 has 16 amino acids. With V trimmed by 0 bases and J by 6 bases, 7 bases remained unmatched. Germline loops: CDR1 SGHTA, CDR2 FQGNSA. In DNA form, the CDR3 reads TGTGCCAGCAGCTTAGCTCGAGCGGGAGGGCCGCAGACCCAGTACTTC. Protein sequence: CASSLARAGGPQTQYF.

The chain recombines TRBV7-9 with TRBJ1-1; 7 nucleotides agree with TRBD1. Trimming cost V 5 bases and J 1 base; bases outside gene matches: 7. The CDR3 sequence is 15 residues long. Germline V CDR1 and CDR2: SEHNR, FQNEAQ (reference sequence). CDR3 amino acids: CASSGGTATNTEAFF. CDR3 nucleotides: TGTGCCAGCAGCGGAGGGACAGCGACGAACACTGAAGCTTTCTTT.

The V and J genes are TRBV6-5 and TRBJ1-2, with D possibly TRBD1 on 6 matching bases. Germline CDR1 is MNHEY and CDR2 is SVGAGI. The CDR3 extends over 15 amino acids. V was cut by 7 bases and J by 4 bases, with 19 bases left in between. CDR3: CASKIGVGAGYGYTF. In nucleotides, the CDR3 is TGTGCCAGCAAGATAGGGGTGGGGGCCGGCTATGGCTACACCTTC.

The chain combines TRBV2 with TRBJ1-2, with a weak D call TRBD1 (5 bases). Trimming stripped 6 bases from V and 6 bases from J, with 8 bases between. The CDR3 spans 11 residues. CDR1 and CDR2 (germline): SNHLY, FYNNEI. CDR3 protein: CASRDNDGYTF. The CDR3, as DNA: TGTGCCAGCAGGGACAACGATGGCTACACCTTC.

This chain uses TRBV7-8 with TRBJ2-7; a weak D match, TRBD2 (7 bases). Trimming removed 1 base at V and 7 bases at J, with 20 bases between. This CDR3 comprises 16 residues. In germline, CDR1 is SGHVS, CDR2 FQNEAQ. CDR3 sequence: CASSLDGGGAMEEQYF. CDR3 DNA: TGTGCCAGCAGCTTAGACGGCGGGGGCGCGATGGAAGAGCAGTACTTC.

This clonotype was observed a handful of times. V usage is TRBV2 and J usage is TRBJ2-7; D may correspond to TRBD1 or TRBD2 (5 bases each). The CDR3 has 14 residues. Germline CDR1 SNHLY, CDR2 FYNNEI. V gave up 1 base and J gave up 4 bases, with 11 bases separating them. This CDR3 reads CASSEGKGPYEQYF. For the CDR3, the DNA is TGTGCCAGCAGTGAAGGCAAGGGACCATACGAGCAGTACTTC.

The rearrangement links TRBV3-1 to TRBJ1-2; TRBD1 agrees at 7 bases. Germline CDR1 and CDR2: LGHDT and YNNKEL (reference sequence). J gave up 3 bases and V 4 bases, and 8 bases lay outside the gene matches. The CDR3 consists of 15 residues. The CDR3 protein is CASSPQRGLDYGYTF. The CDR3, as DNA: TGTGCCAGCAGCCCGCAGAGGGGGCTTGACTATGGCTACACCTTC.

The chain couples TRBV25-1 to TRBJ2-7; D is possibly TRBD1 or TRBD2 (7 bases each). The V end was cut by 4 bases, the J end by 7 bases, with 14 bases between. Germline CDR1 reads MGHDK; CDR2 reads SYGVNS. CDR3 length: 13 amino acids. The CDR3 here is CASSGQGLQEQYF. CDR3 nucleotide sequence: TGTGCCAGCAGTGGACAGGGACTACAGGAGCAGTACTTC.

This clonotype was observed a few times. The chain links TRBV11-2 to TRBJ1-4; D is perhaps TRBD1 (6 bases). The CDR3 has 15 amino acids. Germline V lookup: CDR1 SGHAT, CDR2 FQNNGV. V was pared by 5 bases and J by 8 bases, with 18 bases between. The CDR3: CASSAFRGAGEKLFF. The CDR3 DNA reads as TGTGCCAGCAGCGCTTTCCGGGGGGCAGGGGAAAAACTGTTTTTT.

In its sample, this clonotype was seen many times. The chain employs TRBV5-6 and TRBJ2-7, with a possible D match to TRBD1 (6 bases). Trimming pared 3 bases from V and 4 bases from J, leaving 23 bases between. Germline values: CDR1 SGHDT, CDR2 YYEEEE. The CDR3 extends over 17 amino acids. Written as DNA, the CDR3 is TGTGCCAGCAGCTCGTACGACTTACCACTCAGGGGATACGAGCAGTACTTC. It is translated as CASSSYDLPLRGYEQYF.

The J gene is TRBJ1-4, the V gene TRBV3-1; the match to TRBD1 covers 7 bases. CDR1 and CDR2 (germline): LGHDT, YNNKEL (reference sequence). With V trimmed by 2 bases and J by 6 bases, 6 bases remained unmatched. The CDR3 loop spans 15 amino acids. DNA for the CDR3: TGTGCCAGCAGCCAAATGACAGGGTTGGATGAAAAACTGTTTTTT. It specifies CASSQMTGLDEKLFF. Using reference TRBV3-1 and TRBJ1-4 for the parts outside the CDR3, the full variable domain is DTAVSQTPKYLVTQMGNDKSIKCEQNLGHDTMYWYKQDSKKFLKIMFSYNNKELIINETVPNRFSPKSPDKAHLNLHINSLELGDSAVYFCASSQMTGLDEKLFFGSGTQLSVL.

This chain links TRBV2 with TRBJ2-7; no clear D gene. Per the germline V gene, CDR1 is SNHLY and CDR2 is FYNNEI. The CDR3 contains 8 residues. The chain's CDR3 is CADGEQYF. The CDR3 coding sequence is TGTGCGGACGGCGAGCAGTACTTC.

This clonotype was seen a few times. The V and J genes are TRBV7-2 and TRBJ2-7; no firm D call. V was trimmed by 7 bases and J by 2 bases, leaving 21 bases between them. This CDR3 spans 16 amino acids. Germline CDR1 and CDR2: SGHTA and FQGNSA. CDR3 bases: TGTGCCAGCACTGAAAAGGGAACGGAATCAACCTACGAGCAGTACTTC. Encoded protein: CASTEKGTESTYEQYF.

Concerning this clonotype: At one end the junction does not follow the germline gene, possibly because of a read error. The genes are TRBV5-6 and TRBJ2-7; D might be TRBD2 (5 bases). Germline V gives CDR1 SGHDT, CDR2 YYEEEE. This CDR3 is 12 amino acids long. The CDR3 nucleotides are TGTGCCAGCACCTTGGGGAGATACGAGCAGTACTTC. Its translation is CASTLGRYEQYF.

V usage is TRBV6-2 or TRBV6-3 and J usage is TRBJ2-1; 8 bases are shared with TRBD1. J lost 6 bases, V lost 7 bases, and 5 bases had no gene match. The CDR3 runs to 13 residues. The germline CDR1 and CDR2 sequences are MNHEY and SVGEGT. The CDR3 is CASIKTGVNEQFF. The CDR3 region has the DNA TGTGCCAGCATCAAGACAGGGGTCAATGAGCAGTTCTTC.